A selection of T cell receptor beta chains follows, all from one sample in a study of human T cells and chemical hapten exposure. Via MiXCR, TCRdb re-called the RACE reads, giving one row per CDR3 protein. The table shows roughly 120,000 distinct CDR3 sequences, with less than 15% occurring only once. Sequencing was performed on whole blood, taken in connection with sensitization to the hapten diphenylcyclopropenone (DPC). The receptors were gathered from a woman aged 18-29 years with alopecia areata. Some clones in this sample may be carry-over from other donors' samples. Each CDR3 is given with its conserved first and last residue. The order of the fields is J gene, clone size, D gene, V gene, CDR3 DNA, CDR3 protein. A D gene is named only where the DNA matches it firmly. The size of a clone is reported for some rows only, either as once, few or many, or as a class for expanded clones.

>TRBJ2-3|NA|NA|TRBV4-2
TGTGCCAGCAGCCAAGAAGGAGGTAGCGTCACAGATACGCAGTATTTT
CASSQEGGSVTDTQYF
>TRBJ2-7|few|NA|TRBV20-1
TGCAGTGCTAGAGATCCAGGGGCTTCACCCTACGAGCAGTACTTC
CSARDPGASPYEQYF
>TRBJ1-2|NA|NA|TRBV27
TGTGCCAGCAGTTTCGGCAGGGGAATGTATGGCTACACCTTC
CASSFGRGMYGYTF
>TRBJ1-1|many|TRBD1|TRBV5-1
TGCGCCAGCAGCGGACAGAGGGGGCCGTACACTGAAGCTTTCTTT
CASSGQRGPYTEAFF
>TRBJ1-4|NA|NA|TRBV7-6
TGTGCCAGCAGCTACAGCGCTTCTAATGAAAAACTGTTTTTT
CASSYSASNEKLFF
>TRBJ1-6|few|NA|TRBV6-5
TGTGCCAGCAGTTACCATCCCCAGGGAAATTCACCCCTCCACTTT
CASSYHPQGNSPLHF
>TRBJ2-2|many|TRBD1|TRBV5-1
TGCGCCAGCAGCTTCAGGGGGCCCGGGGAGCTGTTTTTT
CASSFRGPGELFF
>TRBJ1-4|few|NA|TRBV6-6
TGTGCCAGCACCGCGGGTCGGGGTGAAAAACTGTTTTTT
CASTAGRGEKLFF
>TRBJ1-1|few|NA|TRBV28
TGTGCCAGCAGTTTTTATGGACCCATGAACACTGAAGCTTTCTTT
CASSFYGPMNTEAFF
>TRBJ1-5|NA|NA|TRBV20-1
TGCAGTGCTAGAGACCCGGACGGACTCAATCAGCCCCAGCATTTT
CSARDPDGLNQPQHF
>TRBJ2-7|NA|TRBD1|TRBV20-1
TGCAGTGCTAGATCTTTCCGACAGGGGGCTTACGAGCAGTACTTC
CSARSFRQGAYEQYF
>TRBJ2-5|NA|TRBD1|TRBV5-6
TGTGCCAGCAGCTCCCTTCACAGGGGGCCCCGAGAGACCCAGTACTTC
CASSSLHRGPRETQYF
>TRBJ2-1|few|NA|TRBV7-9
TGTGCCAGCAGTCAGTATGGTGTCAATGAGCAGTTCTTC
CASSQYGVNEQFF
>TRBJ2-5|NA|TRBD1|TRBV20-1
TGCAGTGCTAGGACAGGGACGAAGGACGCCCAGTACTTC
CSARTGTKDAQYF
>TRBJ2-1|NA|TRBD1|TRBV20-1
TGCAGTGCTACCCCCCACCGGGACAGGGACTACAATGAGCAGTTCTTC
CSATPHRDRDYNEQFF
>TRBJ1-1|NA|TRBD1|TRBV10-3
TGTGCCATCAGTTCCCGGGACAGGGGGAAGGTCGACACTGAAGCTTTCTTT
CAISSRDRGKVDTEAFF
>TRBJ2-3|few|NA|TRBV6-2/TRBV6-3
TGTGCCAGCAGTTACTCGATTCCCCTCCCAGATACGCAGTATTTT
CASSYSIPLPDTQYF
>TRBJ2-2|few|NA|TRBV19
TGTGCCAGTAGTATGAGTGCCGGGGAGCTGTTTTTT
CASSMSAGELFF
>TRBJ2-5|many|NA|TRBV7-9
TGTGCCAGCAGCTTAGCGCACGCAGAGACCCAGTACTTC
CASSLAHAETQYF
>TRBJ1-1|NA|NA|TRBV7-9
TGTGTCAGCAGCTTAGCGCTCCGGGGGGGAGGCACTGAAGCTTTCTTT
CVSSLALRGGGTEAFF
>TRBJ1-4|NA|NA|TRBV30
TGTGCCTGGGGGGGAACTAATGAAAAACTGTTTTTT
CAWGGTNEKLFF
>TRBJ1-6|many|TRBD1|TRBV12-3/TRBV12-4
TGTGCCAGCGGAACAGGGGACTATAATTCACCCCTCCACTTT
CASGTGDYNSPLHF
>TRBJ1-6|NA|NA|TRBV20-1
TGCAGTGCTAGAGATGAGGCGGATATTAATTCACCCCTCCACTTT
CSARDEADINSPLHF
>TRBJ2-2|NA|TRBD2|TRBV20-1
TGCAGTGCCCGTATAGCGGGGGGAAACACCGGGGAGCTGTTTTTT
CSARIAGGNTGELFF
>TRBJ1-2|few|NA|TRBV4-1
TGCGCCAGCAGCCAAGTAGGCGACTATGGCTACACCTTC
CASSQVGDYGYTF
>TRBJ2-7|few|TRBD1|TRBV20-1
TGCAGTGCTAGAGATGGGACAGGGAGCTCCTACGAGCAGTACTTC
CSARDGTGSSYEQYF
>TRBJ1-1|NA|TRBD1|TRBV4-3
TGCGCCAGCAGCCGTTTCGGGACAGGCTACACTGAAGCTTTCTTT
CASSRFGTGYTEAFF
>TRBJ1-3|many|TRBD1|TRBV6-5
TGTGCCAGCAAACCGACAGGGGGCTCTGGAAACACCATATATTTT
CASKPTGGSGNTIYF
>TRBJ1-5|few|TRBD1|TRBV20-1
TGCAGTGCTAGCCGGACAGGGTCGTCGTATCAGCCCCAGCATTTT
CSASRTGSSYQPQHF
>TRBJ2-5|many|TRBD1|TRBV29-1
TGCAGCGTGACCGGGACAGGGGGACGAGAGACCCAGTACTTC
CSVTGTGGRETQYF
>TRBJ1-5|few|NA|TRBV20-1
TGCAGTGCTAAGAGGTTTAGCAATCAGCCCCAGCATTTT
CSAKRFSNQPQHF
>TRBJ2-2|many|NA|TRBV29-1
NA
CSVEMVSGPGSTGELFF
>TRBJ1-2|few|TRBD1|TRBV27
TGTGCCAGCAGCCGCCAGGGACAGTTCTATGGCTACACCTTC
CASSRQGQFYGYTF
>TRBJ2-7|many|NA|TRBV15
TGTGCCACCAGCAGAGTGGCGGGTTTTCTCTACGAGCAGTACTTC
CATSRVAGFLYEQYF
>TRBJ2-7|NA|NA|TRBV5-6
TGTGCCAGCAGCCCGTTCATTATGGGTGAAGCCTACGAGCAGTACTTC
CASSPFIMGEAYEQYF
>TRBJ1-1|NA|NA|TRBV28
TGTGCCAGCAGTTTAGACAGCTACTCGTTCATGAACACTGAAGCTTTCTTT
CASSLDSYSFMNTEAFF
>TRBJ2-4|NA|TRBD1|TRBV28
TGTGCCAGCAGTTCAGGGGGTCCAACCAAAAACATTCAGTACTTC
CASSSGGPTKNIQYF
>TRBJ1-4|many|NA|TRBV6-1
TGTGCCAGTCGCCGGGTTCGGGGACCTAATGAAAAACTGTTTTTT
CASRRVRGPNEKLFF
>TRBJ2-2|many|TRBD1|TRBV20-1
TGCAGTGCTAGCAGACAGGGGAGTCAAACCGGGGAGCTGTTTTTT
CSASRQGSQTGELFF
>TRBJ1-1|NA|NA|TRBV7-9
TGTGCCAGCAGCTCCCCAGGGGTTAGAGGGATGAACACTGAAGCTTTCTTT
CASSSPGVRGMNTEAFF
>TRBJ2-3|many|NA|TRBV20-1
TGCAGTGCTGTGGTCGCTAGCACAGATACGCAGTATTTT
CSAVVASTDTQYF
>TRBJ2-2|NA|NA|TRBV18
TGTGCCAGCTCACGGGCGGACCAGAACACCGGGGAGCTGTTTTTT
CASSRADQNTGELFF
>TRBJ2-7|few|NA|TRBV10-3
TGTGCCATCAGTGAGTCGCCCCAGGGGCGGTACGAGCAGTACTTC
CAISESPQGRYEQYF
>TRBJ2-5|many|TRBD2|TRBV6-2/TRBV6-3
TGTGCCAGCAGTTACGGAGCGGGGGATGACCAAGAGACCCAGTACTTC
CASSYGAGDDQETQYF
>TRBJ2-3|few|NA|TRBV3-1
TGTGCCAGCAGCCACGCGGTATCTAGCACAGATACGCAGTATTTT
CASSHAVSSTDTQYF
>TRBJ1-2|few|NA|TRBV2
TGTGCCAGCAGTGAGGGGGGGCTACCCTATGGCTACACCTTC
CASSEGGLPYGYTF
>TRBJ1-1|NA|TRBD1|TRBV29-1
TGCAGCGTTCCTCGACAGGGCAGCACTGAAGCTTTCTTT
CSVPRQGSTEAFF
>TRBJ1-1|many|NA|TRBV5-1
TGCGCCAGCAGCTTCGACACTAACACTGAAGCTTTCTTT
CASSFDTNTEAFF
>TRBJ1-5|many|NA|TRBV11-2
TGTGCCAGCAGCTTGGTTACAGGGTTCAATCAGCCCCAGCATTTT
CASSLVTGFNQPQHF
>TRBJ1-6|many|NA|TRBV5-5
TGTGCCAGCAGCTTGTGGTTGGCTTCACCCCTCCACTTT
CASSLWLASPLHF
>TRBJ2-1|few|TRBD1|TRBV30
TGTGCCTGGAGAGAACAGGGGGCCAATGAGCAGTTCTTC
CAWREQGANEQFF
>TRBJ2-3|many|NA|TRBV24-1
TGTGCCACCAGATTCACAGATACGCAGTATTTT
CATRFTDTQYF
>TRBJ1-2|NA|NA|TRBV3-1
TGTGCCAGCAGCCAAGTCAGGGATAACTATGGCTACACCTTC
CASSQVRDNYGYTF
>TRBJ2-2|NA|TRBD2|TRBV7-6
TGTGCCAGCAGCTTGGGTAGCGGGGTCACCGGGGAGCTGTTTTTT
CASSLGSGVTGELFF
>TRBJ2-7|many|NA|TRBV7-2
TGTGCCAGCAGCCCGGGGCCCAGCTCCTACGAGCAGTACTTC
CASSPGPSSYEQYF
>TRBJ2-3|NA|TRBD2|TRBV7-6
TGTGCCAGCAGCCTAGGACTAGCGGGGGGCCGGGATACGCAGTATTTT
CASSLGLAGGRDTQYF
>TRBJ2-1|few|NA|TRBV6-5
TGTGCCAGCAGTCGACAACCGGGCCCCCTCTCCGGTAATGAGCAGTTCTTC
CASSRQPGPLSGNEQFF